This T cell receptor (beta chain) was captured in a study of beta chain features in type 1 diabetes. Study conclusions and caveats: Among type 1 diabetes patients, VDJ junctions had fewer insertions and more deletions.

CDR1 and CDR2 (germline): SGHNT, YYREEE (reference sequence). CDR3 length: 15 residues. V lost 0 bases and J 0 bases, leaving 10 bases between the germline ends. Expressed TCRB transcripts were sequenced, since all the RNA that had been isolated was reverse transcribed. Generated by immunoSEQ multiplex PCR, the TCRdb table keeps only in-frame clones and is missing some. The data hold around 250,000 clones, with 25% to 30% observed a single time. In the case of this clone: Antigen specificity is unknown.

The TCR was taken from a young man in good health. What was sequenced was central memory CD4+ T cells from blood. This sequence joins TRBV5-4 and TRBJ2-7, with D maybe TRBD2 (6 bases). The DNA for the CDR3 is TGTGCCAGCAGCTTGGGCGGAGGGAGCTCCTACGAGCAGTACTTC. Encoded protein: CASSLGGGSSYEQYF.